The entry below describes one T cell receptor beta chain. As yet, its antigen is unknown. Measured with immunoSEQ multiplex PCR; TCRdb has only the in-frame clones, and not every one. The table includes a few million clones, approximately 92% detected once. Germline-derived CDR1 and CDR2 are LNHDA and SQIVND (reference sequence). V lost 4 bases, J lost 4 bases, and 5 bases lay in between. There are 12 residues in the CDR3. The data were taken from a study of shared clonotypes between healthy human individuals. Notes on the study in general: Compared with memory subsets, naive subsets generally had larger estimated richness.

The specimen sequenced was naive CD4+ T cells sorted from blood. The subset: CD45RA+ positively selected. The receptor was derived from a man aged 18 to 30 in good health. The chain joins TRBV19 to TRBJ1-3, with no clear D. CDR3 in DNA: TGTGCCAGTAGTAAGGACGGAAACACCATATATTTT. Translation: CASSKDGNTIYF.